This is a list of T cell receptor beta chains from one sample in a study of vaccination and CD4 T cells after COVID-19. TCRdb used MiXCR to reprocess the PCR reads, holding one entry per CDR3 protein. Of about 28,000 distinct CDR3 sequences listed, under 65% are singletons. The specimen was CD4+ T cells from blood, collected about 7 months after SARS-CoV-2 vaccination. These receptors were taken from a human donor who had recovered from COVID-19. CDR3s include the opening cysteine and the closing phenylalanine or tryptophan. Each record gives: CDR3 length, J gene, V gene, clone size, D gene, CDR3 DNA, CDR3 protein. D genes are given only for firm matches. Expanded clones are given a class, and other clones once, few, many or no size at all.

12	TRBJ1-5	TRBV28	NA	NA	TGTGCCAGCAGTTTAGTCCCTCGGCCCCAGCATTTT	CASSLVPRPQHF
15	TRBJ2-2	TRBV6-1	NA	TRBD2	TGTGCCAGCAGAGCCTTTAGCGGGAGCGCCGGGGAGCTGTTTTTT	CASRAFSGSAGELFF
14	TRBJ1-2	TRBV6-1	NA	NA	TGTGCCAGCATCGACCTCAAGGGTCTAGGCGGCTACACCTTC	CASIDLKGLGGYTF
15	TRBJ2-3	TRBV10-3	NA	TRBD1	TGTGCCATCAGAACCGACAGGGGAGGCACAGATACGCAGTATTTT	CAIRTDRGGTDTQYF
12	TRBJ2-5	TRBV6-4	NA	NA	TGTGCCAGCAGAGCCGGACAAGAGACCCAGTACTTC	CASRAGQETQYF
13	TRBJ2-5	TRBV20-1	once	NA	TGCAGTGCCCCGGGCCTGGGGGGCGAGACCCAGTACTTC	CSAPGLGGETQYF
15	TRBJ1-2	TRBV7-9	NA	TRBD1	TGTGCCAGCAATGGGCACCACAGGGGCGTGTTTGGCTACACCTTC	CASNGHHRGVFGYTF
15	TRBJ2-1	TRBV7-8	NA	TRBD2	TGTGCCAGCAGCTTTAGCGGGAGCCCTTACAATGAGCAGTTCTTC	CASSFSGSPYNEQFF
13	TRBJ1-2	TRBV20-1	NA	NA	TGCAGTGCTAGAGCAGATGTTTTAAGGGGCTACACCTTC	CSARADVLRGYTF
13	TRBJ1-5	TRBV7-9	NA	NA	TGTGCCAGCAGTCAAGGGCTGGGCCAGCCCCAGCATTTT	CASSQGLGQPQHF
17	TRBJ2-5	TRBV6-5	NA	TRBD2	TGTGCCAGCAGTTACTCGGCTAGCGGGAGGGATGGGGAGACCCAGTACTTC	CASSYSASGRDGETQYF
14	TRBJ2-7	TRBV6-1	NA	NA	TGTGCCAGCAGTCGGGGCCGCCCTGGCCACGAGCAGTACTTC	CASSRGRPGHEQYF
15	TRBJ2-7	TRBV20-1	NA	TRBD2	TGCAGTGCTAGGGTACTAGCGGGAGACTCCTACGAGCAGTACTTC	CSARVLAGDSYEQYF
10	TRBJ2-1	TRBV20-1	few	NA	TGCAGTGCTAGTCGGAATGAGCAGTTCTTC	CSASRNEQFF
17	TRBJ2-7	TRBV7-9	NA	TRBD1	TGTGCCAGCAGCTTAGACCCTTTGACAGGGAGCTCCTACGAGCAGTACTTC	CASSLDPLTGSSYEQYF
14	TRBJ2-7	TRBV28	few	TRBD1	TGTGCCAGCAACGTTCCGGGACAGGACTACGAGCAGTACTTC	CASNVPGQDYEQYF
14	TRBJ1-1	TRBV6-1	NA	TRBD1	TGTGCCAGCAGTGTCCGACAGGGGAGCACTGAAGCTTTCTTT	CASSVRQGSTEAFF
17	TRBJ2-6	TRBV7-9	NA	NA	TGTGCCAGCAGCTCGTTAGGACGGGCCTCTGGGGCCAACGTCCTGACTTTC	CASSSLGRASGANVLTF
13	TRBJ2-3	TRBV28	NA	NA	TGTGCCAGCGGACGACAGAGCACAGATACGCAGTATTTT	CASGRQSTDTQYF
12	TRBJ1-3	TRBV20-1	NA	NA	TGCAGTGCTAGTGAGGTTGGCAACACCATATATTTT	CSASEVGNTIYF
17	TRBJ2-5	TRBV2	few	NA	TGTGCCAGCAGTCCTTCCCCCCCGGACACCCAGGGGGAGACCCAGTACTTC	CASSPSPPDTQGETQYF
14	TRBJ2-2	TRBV20-1	few	TRBD1	TGCAGTGCTTCTGGACAGGGGGGGACCGGGGAGCTGTTTTTT	CSASGQGGTGELFF
14	TRBJ1-1	TRBV10-2	NA	NA	TGCGCCAGCAGTGACAGGGCGATGAACACTGAAGCTTTCTTT	CASSDRAMNTEAFF
17	TRBJ1-3	TRBV7-9	NA	TRBD1	TGTGCCAGCAGCTTCGGGGGACAGGCCCTCTCTGGAAACACCATATATTTT	CASSFGGQALSGNTIYF
15	TRBJ2-1	TRBV7-2	few	NA	TGTGCCAGCAGCTTAGTTGTAGGGCACTACAATGAGCAGTTCTTC	CASSLVVGHYNEQFF
15	TRBJ2-7	TRBV27	NA	NA	TGTGCCAGCAGTCTCGCCGGGACTGTCTCCTACGAGCAGTACTTC	CASSLAGTVSYEQYF
15	TRBJ2-3	TRBV20-1	few	TRBD2	TGCAGTGCCGCCTCGACTAGCGGGATCACAGATACGCAGTATTTT	CSAASTSGITDTQYF
15	TRBJ2-7	TRBV7-6	NA	TRBD2	TGTGCCAGCAGCTTAGAAGCGGGAGTATATTACGAGCAGTACTTC	CASSLEAGVYYEQYF
14	TRBJ1-1	TRBV6-1	NA	NA	TGTGCCAGCAGCAGGGGACGGGATAACACTGAAGCTTTCTTT	CASSRGRDNTEAFF
14	TRBJ2-3	TRBV6-4	NA	NA	TGTGCCAGCAGTGTAGAACCTTACACAGATACGCAGTATTTT	CASSVEPYTDTQYF
15	TRBJ2-7	TRBV5-6	NA	TRBD2	TGTGCCAGCAGCCCGACTAGCGGGAGGGCCTTTGAGCAGTACTTC	CASSPTSGRAFEQYF
11	TRBJ2-1	TRBV20-1	NA	NA	TGCAGTGCTAGACGTTTCGATGAGCAGTTCTTC	CSARRFDEQFF
11	TRBJ1-1	TRBV20-1	few	NA	TGCAGTGCCCGCTCGGACAGTGAAGCTTTCTTT	CSARSDSEAFF
15	TRBJ2-7	TRBV2	NA	NA	TGTGCCAGCAGAGCAGACTTAGCCGGCTCCTACGAGCAGTACTTC	CASRADLAGSYEQYF
18	TRBJ2-7	TRBV6-2/TRBV6-3	NA	NA	TGTGCCAGCAGTTACGAGCGTACCAATTCCAGGGCGTCGTACGAGCAGTACTTC	CASSYERTNSRASYEQYF
16	TRBJ2-1	TRBV28	NA	NA	TGTGCCAGCAGTTTAATTGGGCGGAGCTCCTACAATGAGCAGTTCTTC	CASSLIGRSSYNEQFF
17	TRBJ2-1	TRBV7-2	NA	NA	TGTGCCAGCACCCGGACGGGCCGTTTAAGCTCCTACAATGAGCAGTTCTTC	CASTRTGRLSSYNEQFF
14	TRBJ2-7	TRBV6-1	NA	NA	TGTGCCAGCAGTGGACGGCTGGGCTCCTACGAGCAGTACTTC	CASSGRLGSYEQYF
15	TRBJ2-7	TRBV4-1	NA	NA	TGCGCCAGCAGCCAAGATATGGCGGGAAGCTACGAGCAGTACTTC	CASSQDMAGSYEQYF
13	TRBJ2-7	TRBV15	NA	NA	TGTGCCACCAGCAGAGATTATCGATACGAGCAGTACTTC	CATSRDYRYEQYF